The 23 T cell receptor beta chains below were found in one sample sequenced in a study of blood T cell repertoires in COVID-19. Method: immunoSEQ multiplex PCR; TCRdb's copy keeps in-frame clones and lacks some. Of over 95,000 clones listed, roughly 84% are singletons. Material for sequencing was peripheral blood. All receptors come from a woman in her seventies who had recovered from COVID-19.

The CDR3 loop is CASSPRRVARTDTQYF. For the CDR3, the DNA is TGTGCCAGCAGCCCTAGACGAGTCGCAAGGACAGATACGCAGTATTTT. The gene calls are TRBV7-8 and TRBJ2-3; D uncertain. Trimming shortened V by 5 bases and J by 3 bases, and 18 bases separated the two germline ends. This CDR3 contains 16 residues. Germline V gives CDR1 SGHVS, CDR2 FQNEAQ.

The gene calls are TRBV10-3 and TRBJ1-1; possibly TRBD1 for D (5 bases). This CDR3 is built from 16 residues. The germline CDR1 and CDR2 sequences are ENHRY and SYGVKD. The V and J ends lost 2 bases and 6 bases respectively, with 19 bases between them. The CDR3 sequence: CAISEPELKGLPEAFF. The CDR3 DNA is TGTGCCATCAGTGAGCCGGAGTTAAAGGGGTTGCCTGAAGCTTTCTTT.

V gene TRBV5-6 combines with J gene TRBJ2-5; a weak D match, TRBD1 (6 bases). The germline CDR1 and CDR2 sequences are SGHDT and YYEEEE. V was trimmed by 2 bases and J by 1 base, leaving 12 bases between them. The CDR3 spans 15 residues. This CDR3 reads CASSFPRGSQETQYF. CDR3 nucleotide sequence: TGTGCCAGCAGCTTCCCGAGGGGGAGCCAAGAGACCCAGTACTTC.

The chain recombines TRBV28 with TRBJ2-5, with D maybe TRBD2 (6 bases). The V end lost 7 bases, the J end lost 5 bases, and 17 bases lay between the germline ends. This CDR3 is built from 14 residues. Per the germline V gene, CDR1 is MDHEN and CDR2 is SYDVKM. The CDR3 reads CASTHGASDETQYF. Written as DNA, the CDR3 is TGTGCCAGCACGCACGGGGCTAGCGACGAGACCCAGTACTTC.

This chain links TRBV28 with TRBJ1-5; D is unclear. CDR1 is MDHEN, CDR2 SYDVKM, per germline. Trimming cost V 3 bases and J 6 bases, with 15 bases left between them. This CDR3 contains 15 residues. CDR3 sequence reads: CASSFWQPEGQPQHF. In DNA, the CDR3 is TGTGCCAGCAGTTTTTGGCAGCCTGAGGGTCAGCCCCAGCATTTT.

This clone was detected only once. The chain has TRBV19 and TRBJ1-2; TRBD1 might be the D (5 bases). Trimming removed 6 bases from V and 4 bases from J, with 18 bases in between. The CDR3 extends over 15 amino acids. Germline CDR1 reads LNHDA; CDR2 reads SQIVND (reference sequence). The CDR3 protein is CASRRRGPTPYGYTF. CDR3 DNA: TGTGCCAGTAGGCGAAGGGGCCCAACTCCCTATGGCTACACCTTC.

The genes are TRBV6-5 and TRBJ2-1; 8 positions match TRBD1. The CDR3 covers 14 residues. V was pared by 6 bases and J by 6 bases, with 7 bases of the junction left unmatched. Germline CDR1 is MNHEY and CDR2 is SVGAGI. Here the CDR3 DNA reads TGTGCCAGCAGCCGTAGGGACAGGATCAATGAGCAGTTCTTC. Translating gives CASSRRDRINEQFF.

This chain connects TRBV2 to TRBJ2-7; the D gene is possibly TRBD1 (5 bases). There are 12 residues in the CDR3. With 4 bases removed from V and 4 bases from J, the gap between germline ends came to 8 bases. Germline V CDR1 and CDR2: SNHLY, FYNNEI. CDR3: CASSVQAYEQYF. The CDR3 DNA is TGTGCCAGCAGTGTACAGGCTTACGAGCAGTACTTC.

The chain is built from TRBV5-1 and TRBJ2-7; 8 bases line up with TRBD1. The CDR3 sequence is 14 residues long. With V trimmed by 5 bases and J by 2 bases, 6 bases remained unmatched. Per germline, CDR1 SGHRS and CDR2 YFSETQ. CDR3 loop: CASRDGTGTYEQYF. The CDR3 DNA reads TGCGCCAGCAGGGATGGGACAGGAACCTACGAGCAGTACTTC.

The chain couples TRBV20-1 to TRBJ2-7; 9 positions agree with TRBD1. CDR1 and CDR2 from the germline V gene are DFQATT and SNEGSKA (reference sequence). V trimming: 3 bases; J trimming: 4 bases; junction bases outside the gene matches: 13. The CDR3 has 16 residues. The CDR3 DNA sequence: TGCAGTGCTAGTCCCACAACCGGGACAGGGAATTACGAGCAGTACTTC. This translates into CSASPTTGTGNYEQYF.

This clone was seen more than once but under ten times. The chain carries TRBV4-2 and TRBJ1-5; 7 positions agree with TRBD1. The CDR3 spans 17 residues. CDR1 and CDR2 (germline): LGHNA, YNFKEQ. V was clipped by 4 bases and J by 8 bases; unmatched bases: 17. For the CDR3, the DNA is TGTGCCAGCAGCCCATTCACCGCAGTATCAACAGGGGAGCCCCAGCATTTT. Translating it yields CASSPFTAVSTGEPQHF.

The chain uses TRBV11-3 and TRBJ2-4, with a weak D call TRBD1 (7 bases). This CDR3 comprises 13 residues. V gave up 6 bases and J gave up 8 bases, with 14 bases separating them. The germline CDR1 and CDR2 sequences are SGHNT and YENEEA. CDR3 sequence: CASSSTGEDIQYF. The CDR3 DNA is TGTGCCAGCAGTTCCACAGGGGAGGACATTCAGTACTTC.

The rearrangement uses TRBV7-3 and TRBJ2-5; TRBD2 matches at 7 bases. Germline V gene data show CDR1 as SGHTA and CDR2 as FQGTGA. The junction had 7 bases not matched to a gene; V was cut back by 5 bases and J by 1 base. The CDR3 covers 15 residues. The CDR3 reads CASSPGSGGQETQYF. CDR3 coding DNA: TGTGCCAGCAGCCCAGGGTCGGGGGGCCAAGAGACCCAGTACTTC.

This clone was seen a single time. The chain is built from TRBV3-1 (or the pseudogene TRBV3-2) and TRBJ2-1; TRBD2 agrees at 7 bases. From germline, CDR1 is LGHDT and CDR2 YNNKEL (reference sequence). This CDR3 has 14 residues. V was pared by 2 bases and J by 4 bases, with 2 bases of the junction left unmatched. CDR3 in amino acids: CASSQSGGYNEQFF. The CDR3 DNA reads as TGTGCCAGCAGCCAATCGGGGGGATACAATGAGCAGTTCTTC.

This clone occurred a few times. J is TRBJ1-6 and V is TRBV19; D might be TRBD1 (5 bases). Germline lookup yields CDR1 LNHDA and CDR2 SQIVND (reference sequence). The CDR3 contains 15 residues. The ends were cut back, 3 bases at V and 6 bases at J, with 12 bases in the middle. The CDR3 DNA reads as TGTGCCAGTAGTATTTCCGACAGAACTAATTCACCCCTCCACTTT. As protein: CASSISDRTNSPLHF.

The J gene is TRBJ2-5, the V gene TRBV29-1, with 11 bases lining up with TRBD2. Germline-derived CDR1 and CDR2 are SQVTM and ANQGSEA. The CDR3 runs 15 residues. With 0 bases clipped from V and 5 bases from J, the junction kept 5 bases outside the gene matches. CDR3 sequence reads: CSVEDSGGAGETQYF. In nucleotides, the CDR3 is TGCAGCGTTGAAGATAGCGGGGGGGCCGGGGAGACCCAGTACTTC.

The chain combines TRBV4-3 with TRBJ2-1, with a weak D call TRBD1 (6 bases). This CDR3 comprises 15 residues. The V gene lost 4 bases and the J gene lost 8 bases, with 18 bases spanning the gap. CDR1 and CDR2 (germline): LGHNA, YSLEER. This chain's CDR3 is CASSRDAQQGYEQFF. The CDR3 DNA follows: TGCGCCAGCAGCCGAGACGCCCAGCAGGGGTATGAGCAGTTCTTC.

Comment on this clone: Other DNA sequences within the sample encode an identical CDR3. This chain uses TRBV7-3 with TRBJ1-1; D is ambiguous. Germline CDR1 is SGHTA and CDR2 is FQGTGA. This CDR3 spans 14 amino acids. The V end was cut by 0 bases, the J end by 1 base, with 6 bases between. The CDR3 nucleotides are TGTGCCAGCAGCTTAACCGGTGGGAACACTGAAGCTTTCTTT. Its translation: CASSLTGGNTEAFF.

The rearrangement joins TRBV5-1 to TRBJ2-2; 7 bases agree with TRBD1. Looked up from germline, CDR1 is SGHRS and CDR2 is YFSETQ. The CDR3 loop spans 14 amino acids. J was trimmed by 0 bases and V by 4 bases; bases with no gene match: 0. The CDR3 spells CASSDRANTGELFF. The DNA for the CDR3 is TGCGCCAGCAGCGACAGGGCGAACACCGGGGAGCTGTTTTTT.

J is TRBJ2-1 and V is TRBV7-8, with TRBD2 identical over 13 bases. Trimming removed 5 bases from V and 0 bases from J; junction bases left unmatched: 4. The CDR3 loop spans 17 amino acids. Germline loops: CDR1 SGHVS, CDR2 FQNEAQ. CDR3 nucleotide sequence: TGTGCCAGCAGCCCCGGGACTAGCGGGAACTCCTACAATGAGCAGTTCTTC. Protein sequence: CASSPGTSGNSYNEQFF.

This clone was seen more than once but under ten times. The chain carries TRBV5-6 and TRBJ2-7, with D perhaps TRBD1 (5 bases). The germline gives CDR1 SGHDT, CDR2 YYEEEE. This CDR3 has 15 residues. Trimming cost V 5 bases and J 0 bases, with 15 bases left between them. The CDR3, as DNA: TGTGCCAGCAGTTCACAGGCAACGGACTCCTACGAGCAGTACTTC. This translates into CASSSQATDSYEQYF. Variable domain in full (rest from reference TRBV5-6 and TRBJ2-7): DAGVTQSPTHLIKTRGQQVTLRCSPKSGHDTVSWYQQALGQGPQFIFQYYEEEERQRGNFPDRFSGHQFPNYSSELNVNALLLGDSALYLCASSSQATDSYEQYFGPGTRLTVT.

The CDR3 reads CASSLVDVTRVTQYF. CDR3 DNA: TGTGCCAGCAGCTTAGTAGATGTGACTAGAGTGACCCAGTACTTC. This chain connects TRBV11-2 to TRBJ2-5; D perhaps matches TRBD2 (6 bases). The germline V gene has CDR1 SGHAT and CDR2 FQNNGV. The CDR3 is 15 residues long. Trimming took 1 base from V and 7 from J, leaving 16 bases between them.

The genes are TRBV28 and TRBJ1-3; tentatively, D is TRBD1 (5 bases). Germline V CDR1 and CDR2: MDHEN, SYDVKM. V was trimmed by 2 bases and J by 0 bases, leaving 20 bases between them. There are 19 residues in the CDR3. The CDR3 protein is CASSLRGVEDTGSGNTIYF. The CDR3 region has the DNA TGTGCCAGCAGTTTACGGGGGGTTGAGGACACCGGCTCTGGAAACACCATATATTTT.